The rows below give T cell receptor beta chains drawn from one sample of a study of blood T cell repertoires in COVID-19. Assay used: immunoSEQ multiplex PCR; TCRdb lists only in-frame clones, some missing. This table has 140,000 to 150,000 clones, 75% to 90% appearing once. Sample: peripheral blood. These receptors originate from a human donor in a cohort sampled during active COVID-19. CDR3s include the opening cysteine and the closing phenylalanine or tryptophan. D genes are given only for firm matches. Rows may omit the clone size; those that give it use once, few, many or a size class.

d_call | j_call | clone_size | v_call | cdr3_nt | cdr3_aa
. | TRBJ2-5 | . | TRBV5-1 | TGCGCCAGCAGCTTGGGACTAGGGGCAGAGACCCAGTACTTC | CASSLGLGAETQYF
TRBD2 | TRBJ2-1 | . | TRBV7-9 | TGTGCCAGCAGCTCCGGACTAGCGGGAGGCTTGCAGTTCTTC | CASSSGLAGGLQFF
. | TRBJ1-2 | . | TRBV6-6 | TGTGCCTCCGGCGGGGGGGCAGGCTACACCTTC | CASGGGAGYTF
. | TRBJ1-1 | . | TRBV7-9 | TGTGCCAGCAGCTCCCAGGGGTACACTGAAGCTTTCTTT | CASSSQGYTEAFF
TRBD1 | TRBJ1-6 | few | TRBV9 | TGTGCCAGCAGCGCCGGGACAGTAGGGAATTCACCCCTCCACTTT | CASSAGTVGNSPLHF
TRBD1 | TRBJ2-1 | . | TRBV6-2/TRBV6-3 | TGTGCCAGCAGTCGCCGACAGGGTGGGCCCTACAATGAGCAGTTCTTC | CASSRRQGGPYNEQFF
TRBD1 | TRBJ2-1 | . | TRBV11-3 | TGTGCCAGCAGTTACAGGGGCAATGAGCAGTTCTTC | CASSYRGNEQFF
. | TRBJ2-2 | once | TRBV2 | TGTGCCAGCGGCAGGGGTTTAGCGAACACCGGGGAGCTGTTTTTT | CASGRGLANTGELFF
TRBD2 | TRBJ2-3 | . | TRBV29-1 | TGCAGCGTTGAGGCTAGCGGGGGGGCCGGTACGCAGTATTTT | CSVEASGGAGTQYF
TRBD2 | TRBJ2-3 | . | TRBV5-4 | TGTGCCAGCAGCCGCCCCGGGGGGGCCGATACGCAGTATTTT | CASSRPGGADTQYF
. | TRBJ1-3 | . | TRBV5-1 | TGCGCCAGCAGCTTGGCGACTGGAATCTCTGGAAACACCATATATTTT | CASSLATGISGNTIYF
TRBD1 | TRBJ1-1 | . | TRBV3-1/TRBV3-2 | TGTGCCAGCAGGTCGGGACAGATGAACACTGAAGCTTTCTTT | CASRSGQMNTEAFF
TRBD2 | TRBJ2-2 | many | TRBV4-3 | TGCGCCAGCAGCCAAGATTTAGGGCTAGCGGGGTCCGGGGAGCTGTTTTTT | CASSQDLGLAGSGELFF
TRBD1 | TRBJ1-2 | . | TRBV3-1/TRBV3-2 | TGTGCCAGCAGCCAAGGGGCAGGGGGCAGTGGCTACACCTTC | CASSQGAGGSGYTF
. | TRBJ2-1 | once | TRBV7-3 | TGTGCCAGCAGCTTGATGGGGCCCAGCTCCTACAATGAGCAGTTCTTC | CASSLMGPSSYNEQFF
. | TRBJ2-4 | . | TRBV2 | TGTGCCAGCAGTGAGCGACGGGACTTAAACATTCAGTACTTC | CASSERRDLNIQYF
. | TRBJ1-2 | . | TRBV19 | TGTGCCAGTAGTATAGGAGGTGGCTATGGCTACACCTTC | CASSIGGGYGYTF
TRBD1 | TRBJ2-5 | . | TRBV11-2 | TGTGCCAGCAGCGCGGACAGGGGGCGTGAGACCCAGTACTTC | CASSADRGRETQYF
TRBD2 | TRBJ2-1 | . | TRBV2 | TGTGCCAGCAGTCCTATAGCGGGAATAACCAATGAGCAGTTCTTC | CASSPIAGITNEQFF
TRBD1 | TRBJ1-2 | . | TRBV24-1 | TGTGCCACCAGTGATTTGGGACAGGGGAGCTATGGCTACACCTTC | CATSDLGQGSYGYTF
. | TRBJ1-5 | . | TRBV27 | TGTGCCAGCAGTCTATCGGACAGCCCTAATCAGCCCCAGCATTTT | CASSLSDSPNQPQHF
. | TRBJ2-1 | . | TRBV18 | TGTGCCAGCTCACTGGCTAGCTCTGCGGAAAAACGCCGTGAGCAGTTCTTC | CASSLASSAEKRREQFF
TRBD1 | TRBJ1-2 | . | TRBV2 | TGTGCCAGCAGACAGGGGATCCTTAACTATGGCTACACCTTC | CASRQGILNYGYTF
TRBD1 | TRBJ2-7 | . | TRBV6-5 | TGTGCCAGCAGCCGAGGACAGGGAAGGTCCTACGAGCAGTACTTC | CASSRGQGRSYEQYF
. | TRBJ1-2 | . | TRBV3-1/TRBV3-2 | TGTGCCAGCAGCCAAGCGTTATCAGGGATCGAAGGCTACACCTTC | CASSQALSGIEGYTF
TRBD1 | TRBJ1-5 | many | TRBV7-9 | TGTGCCAGCAGCACAGGGGTGGGAGGTTCCAATCAGCCCCAGCATTTT | CASSTGVGGSNQPQHF
. | TRBJ1-1 | . | TRBV27 | TGTGCCAGCAGTTTAAGACAGAAAGCTTTCTTT | CASSLRQKAFF
TRBD2 | TRBJ2-2 | . | TRBV4-2 | TGTGCCAGCAGCCAAGGCAGAGCGGGGCCCGGGGAGCTGTTTTTT | CASSQGRAGPGELFF
. | TRBJ2-3 | . | TRBV2 | TGTGCCAGCAGTGAAGGCAGAAAACGCACAGATACGCAGTATTTT | CASSEGRKRTDTQYF
TRBD1 | TRBJ1-3 | . | TRBV19 | TGTGCCAGCGCATTACTCGGACAGGGCGGTCGAAACACCATATATTTT | CASALLGQGGRNTIYF
. | TRBJ1-1 | few | TRBV10-3 | TGTGCCATCAGTGACCCAGGGTTAAACACTGAAGCTTTCTTT | CAISDPGLNTEAFF
TRBD2 | TRBJ2-3 | . | TRBV7-3 | TGTGCCAGCAGCGTTAGCGGGGGTGGGACAGATACGCAGTATTTT | CASSVSGGGTDTQYF
. | TRBJ2-1 | . | TRBV7-9 | TGTGCCAGCAGCTCGGCGTGGCGGGCAAGCTCCTACAATGAGCAGTTCTTC | CASSSAWRASSYNEQFF
TRBD1 | TRBJ2-6 | . | TRBV7-8 | TGTGCCAGCAGCGCGACAGGGCCCCTCTCGGGGGCCAACGTCCTGACTTTC | CASSATGPLSGANVLTF
. | TRBJ1-2 | . | TRBV11-2 | TGTGCCAGCAGCTTAGATCTTACAAACTATGGCTACACCTTC | CASSLDLTNYGYTF
. | TRBJ1-1 | . | TRBV5-8 | TGTGCCAGCAGCGCCAGACAGATCGGATATACTGAAGCTTTCTTT | CASSARQIGYTEAFF
. | TRBJ1-6 | . | TRBV27 | TGTGCCAGCAGTCTACCACAAGCGGTTGGCTCACCCCTCCACTTT | CASSLPQAVGSPLHF
. | TRBJ2-1 | . | TRBV4-1 | TGCGCCAGCAGCCAAGTCCAAGCGGTCTCCTGGAATGAGCAGTTCTTC | CASSQVQAVSWNEQFF
TRBD1 | TRBJ1-5 | once | TRBV7-2 | TGTGCCAGCAGCTCGGGACAGGGGGGTCAGCCCCAGCATTTT | CASSSGQGGQPQHF
TRBD2 | TRBJ2-3 | . | TRBV3-1/TRBV3-2 | TGTGCCAGCAGCCAAGATTTCTCCTTGACGGGGGGGCAGGACACAGATACGCAGTATTTT | CASSQDFSLTGGQDTDTQYF
. | TRBJ2-2 | . | TRBV7-9 | TGTGCCAGCAGCTTTCTAGACAGGACGAACACCGGGGAGCTGTTTTTT | CASSFLDRTNTGELFF
TRBD1 | TRBJ1-1 | . | TRBV6-2/TRBV6-3 | TGTGCCAGCAGTTGGGACAGGGGGCTCACTGAAGCTTTCTTT | CASSWDRGLTEAFF
TRBD2 | TRBJ2-1 | once | TRBV14 | TGTGCCAGCTCAGGGACTAGGTCGGGAAATGAGCAGTTCTTC | CASSGTRSGNEQFF
. | TRBJ1-5 | . | TRBV7-2 | TGTGCCAGCAGCTTAGGGGGGGAGAATCAGCCCCAGCATTTT | CASSLGGENQPQHF
. | TRBJ2-1 | . | TRBV5-4 | TGTGCCAGCAGCTTGAGGAGGGGAAACAATGAGCAGTTCTTC | CASSLRRGNNEQFF
TRBD1 | TRBJ1-2 | . | TRBV7-8 | TGTGCCAGCAGCTTATTGGGGACAGGGCTCTATGGCTACACCTTC | CASSLLGTGLYGYTF
. | TRBJ2-7 | . | TRBV11-2 | TGTGCCAGCAGCTTAGTAGGAGGGCCCGGCGAGCAGTACTTC | CASSLVGGPGEQYF
. | TRBJ1-1 | . | TRBV19 | TGTGCCAGTAGTAGTACACGGAACACTGAAGCTTTCTTT | CASSSTRNTEAFF
. | TRBJ1-3 | . | TRBV29-1 | TGCAGCGTGAGGGGGAGCCGCTGGGCTGGAAACACCATATATTTT | CSVRGSRWAGNTIYF
. | TRBJ2-3 | . | TRBV14 | TGTGCCAGCAGCCAAGAGTCCGGGGGCACAGATACGCAGTATTTT | CASSQESGGTDTQYF
. | TRBJ1-2 | . | TRBV28 | TGTGCCAGCAGCACCGGGATCGCGACTTACTATGGCTACACCTTC | CASSTGIATYYGYTF
TRBD1 | TRBJ1-1 | . | TRBV7-9 | TGTGCCAGCAGCTATAGACAGGGCACTGAAGCTTTCTTT | CASSYRQGTEAFF
TRBD1 | TRBJ2-5 | . | TRBV19 | TGTGCCAGTAGTATAGAAGGGACAGGGGTAGAGACCCAGTACTTC | CASSIEGTGVETQYF